Below, 13 T cell receptor beta chains from the same sample are listed, as sequenced in a study of blood T cell repertoires in COVID-19. Assay used: immunoSEQ multiplex PCR; TCRdb lists only in-frame clones, some missing. The sample gives about 140,000 clones, around 85% of which show up once; around 5% is in the top ten. The specimen sequenced was peripheral blood. All receptors derive from a human donor in a cohort sampled during active COVID-19.

The V gene is TRBV7-9, the J gene TRBJ1-1; D perhaps matches TRBD1 (5 bases). Trimming shortened V by 6 bases and J by 5 bases, and 13 bases separated the two germline ends. This CDR3 is built from 13 residues. Germline loops: CDR1 SEHNR, CDR2 FQNEAQ (reference sequence). CDR3 in amino acids: CASRSGGRTEAFF. The CDR3 DNA follows: TGTGCCAGCAGGTCGGGGGGTCGTACTGAAGCTTTCTTT.

This clone has just a few counts. J is TRBJ1-2 and V is TRBV2; a weak D match, TRBD1 (6 bases). The length of the CDR3 is 12 residues. The germline V and J ends were trimmed by 5 bases and 6 bases, with 10 bases remaining between them. Per the germline V gene, CDR1 is SNHLY and CDR2 is FYNNEI. The CDR3 nucleotides are TGTGCCAGCAGTAACAGGGTCGATGGCTACACCTTC. It encodes CASSNRVDGYTF.

The gene calls are TRBV5-3 and TRBJ1-2; weak D call: TRBD1 (5 bases). TRBV5-3 is classed as an ORF, of uncertain function. V gave up 7 bases and J gave up 6 bases, with 16 bases separating them. CDR3 length: 13 amino acids. The CDR3 protein is CARVGREGDGYTF. The CDR3 nucleotides read TGTGCCAGAGTGGGCAGGGAGGGCGATGGCTACACCTTC.

The chain joins TRBV6-1 to TRBJ1-2; D is uncertain. The CDR3 totals 13 residues. V lost 0 bases and J 9 bases, leaving 11 bases between the germline ends. From germline, CDR1 is MNHNS and CDR2 SASEGT. CDR3 sequence: CASSEAQDYRYTF. CDR3 bases: TGTGCCAGCAGTGAAGCCCAAGACTACCGCTACACCTTC.

The chain couples TRBV9 to TRBJ2-3, with TRBD2 as a possible D gene (5 bases). V shed 4 bases and J shed 2 bases, with 17 bases lying between them. This CDR3 spans 16 amino acids. CDR1 and CDR2 (germline): SGDLS, YYNGEE. Here the CDR3 DNA reads TGTGCCAGCAGCCCGCGCGGGCTAGATTACACAGATACGCAGTATTTT. Its protein product is CASSPRGLDYTDTQYF.

The V and J genes are TRBV24-1 and TRBJ1-1; D not certain. Trimming took 6 bases from V and 0 from J, leaving 7 bases between them. The CDR3 is made up of 13 amino acids. Germline V CDR1 and CDR2: KGHDR, SFDVKD. CDR3 nucleotide sequence: TGTGCCACCAGTCGAGGGCTGAACACTGAAGCTTTCTTT. This gives the protein CATSRGLNTEAFF.

The rearrangement joins TRBV20-1 to TRBJ2-7; 10 positions agree with TRBD1. The V gene's germline CDR1 is DFQATT and CDR2 SNEGSKA (reference sequence). This CDR3 has 15 residues. The V and J ends lost 3 bases and 3 bases, in that order; junction bases with no gene match: 8. For the CDR3, the DNA is TGCAGTGCTAGTCCCCGGACAGGGGGAAACTACGAGCAGTACTTC. This gives the protein CSASPRTGGNYEQYF.

The chain links TRBV11-2 to TRBJ2-7; 8 bases align to TRBD1. V dropped 3 bases and J dropped 4; count of bases not matched to a gene: 5. The length of the CDR3 is 14 residues. CDR1 is SGHAT and CDR2 is FQNNGV in the germline V gene. The DNA for the CDR3 is TGTGCCAGCAGCTTCGGGACAGGAGTTTACGAGCAGTACTTC. Translated: CASSFGTGVYEQYF.

The rearrangement uses TRBV28 and TRBJ1-5; 8 nucleotides line up with TRBD1. This CDR3 is 16 amino acids long. V dropped 2 bases and J dropped 5; count of bases not matched to a gene: 8. Per the germline V gene, CDR1 is MDHEN and CDR2 is SYDVKM. The CDR3 DNA reads TGTGCCAGCAGTTTAGGGGGGACAGGTCCACATCAGCCCCAGCATTTT. The encoded protein is CASSLGGTGPHQPQHF.

The rearrangement joins TRBV19 to TRBJ1-2, with D unresolved. Trimming pared 6 bases from V and 4 bases from J, leaving 15 bases between. CDR1 and CDR2 (germline): LNHDA, SQIVND (reference sequence). This CDR3 comprises 14 residues. The CDR3 loop reads CASRGRAELYGYTF. CDR3 DNA: TGTGCCAGTAGAGGGAGGGCGGAGCTCTATGGCTACACCTTC.

This chain uses TRBV28 with TRBJ1-5; TRBD1 matches at 7 bases. Trimming at V came to 6 bases and at J to 5 bases, leaving 10 bases not matched to a gene. From germline, CDR1 is MDHEN and CDR2 SYDVKM. The CDR3 spans 15 residues. The CDR3 is CASRQTQGYYQPQHF. The CDR3 nucleotides read TGTGCCAGCAGGCAAACACAGGGGTACTATCAGCCCCAGCATTTT.

The chain couples TRBV19 to TRBJ2-2; 9 bases agree with TRBD1. CDR1 and CDR2 (germline): LNHDA, SQIVND (reference sequence). The length of the CDR3 is 15 residues. The trim removed 5 bases at V and 6 bases at J, leaving 7 bases unmatched. The CDR3 loop is CASSWTGVSAGELFF. The CDR3 nucleotides are TGTGCCAGTAGTTGGACAGGGGTTAGTGCCGGGGAGCTGTTTTTT.

The rearrangement uses TRBV28 and TRBJ1-2; 10 nucleotides line up with TRBD1. The CDR3 totals 16 residues. Looked up from germline, CDR1 is MDHEN and CDR2 is SYDVKM. Trimming at V came to 3 bases and at J to 8 bases, leaving 12 bases not matched to a gene. Here the CDR3 reads CASSLPGTGAWGGYTF. The DNA of the CDR3 is TGTGCCAGCAGTTTGCCGGGGACAGGGGCTTGGGGAGGCTACACCTTC.